These 32 T cell receptor beta chains share one sample of origin, sequenced in a study of follicular helper T cells after annual influenza vaccination. The sample's time point: 2014-2015 season, 7 days after vaccination. TCRdb's copy holds only in-frame clones and misses some; the assay was immunoSEQ multiplex PCR. The sample includes about 10,000 clones, around 82% of them seen just once. The source material was CXCR5- memory CD4+ T cells sorted from blood, sampled 7 days after influenza vaccination. All receptors derive from an adult who received the influenza vaccine.

The rearrangement uses TRBV14 and TRBJ2-2; 7 nucleotides match TRBD1. The germline CDR1 and CDR2 sequences are SGHDN and FVKESK. V lost 2 bases, J lost 6 bases, and 6 bases stayed unmatched. CDR3 length: 15 residues. The CDR3 sequence: CASSQIQGIPGELFF. The CDR3 DNA reads TGTGCCAGCAGCCAAATACAGGGGATCCCCGGGGAGCTGTTTTTT.

The genes are TRBV11-3 and TRBJ1-1, with D hard to call. The CDR3 runs to 14 residues. Germline-derived CDR1 and CDR2 are SGHNT and YENEEA. With 3 bases removed from V and 0 bases from J, the gap between germline ends came to 8 bases. CDR3 nucleotides: TGTGCCAGCAGCTTTGGCACCATGAACACTGAAGCTTTCTTT. It encodes CASSFGTMNTEAFF.

The V call is TRBV7-2, the J call TRBJ1-6; possibly TRBD1 for D (5 bases). This CDR3 spans 16 amino acids. V was pared by 2 bases and J by 7 bases, with 15 bases between. The germline gives CDR1 SGHTA, CDR2 FQGNSA. CDR3 nucleotide sequence: TGTGCCAGCAGCTTACTAACGACAGCTTGGAATTCACCCCTCCACTTT. Protein: CASSLLTTAWNSPLHF.

This chain connects TRBV7-8 to TRBJ2-5, with a possible D match to TRBD1 (5 bases). The CDR3 is 13 residues long. V was trimmed by 4 bases and J by 2 bases, leaving 8 bases between them. From germline, CDR1 is SGHVS and CDR2 FQNEAQ. The CDR3 protein is CASSSTGQETQYF. DNA for the CDR3: TGTGCCAGCAGCTCAACAGGACAAGAGACCCAGTACTTC.

J is TRBJ1-3 and V is TRBV7-2; D not certain. CDR3 size: 15 residues. CDR1 is SGHTA and CDR2 is FQGNSA in the germline V gene. V gave up 4 bases and J gave up 0 bases, with 10 bases separating them. The DNA of the CDR3 is TGTGCCAGCAGCTGGTTCGGGTCCTCTGGAAACACCATATATTTT. Its translation is CASSWFGSSGNTIYF. Together with reference TRBV7-2 and TRBJ1-3, the CDR3 gives the full variable domain: GAGVSQSPSNKVTEKGKDVELRCDPISGHTALYWYRQSLGQGLEFLIYFQGNSAPDKSGLPSDRFSAERTGGSVSTLTIQRTQQEDSAVYLCASSWFGSSGNTIYFGEGSWLTVV.

The chain employs TRBV25-1 and TRBJ1-2; D uncertain. Trimming took 5 bases from V and 0 from J, leaving 7 bases between them. This CDR3 is 13 amino acids long. Germline V CDR1 and CDR2: MGHDK, SYGVNS. CDR3 loop: CASSLGTNYGYTF. The CDR3 DNA follows: TGTGCCAGCAGTTTAGGGACTAACTATGGCTACACCTTC.

The V and J genes are TRBV7-2 and TRBJ1-5; perhaps TRBD1 as D (5 bases). The CDR3 runs to 13 residues. CDR1 is SGHTA, CDR2 FQGNSA, per germline. V lost 5 bases and J lost 5, with 10 bases in between. Written as DNA, the CDR3 is TGTGCCAGCAGCCCCAGGGTAGATCAGCCCCAGCATTTT. As protein: CASSPRVDQPQHF.

The chain recombines TRBV5-1 with TRBJ2-1, with TRBD1 matching 7 bases. The V gene end was trimmed by 4 bases and the J gene end by 5 bases; junction bases not matched to a gene: 3. The CDR3 sequence is 13 residues long. Germline CDR1 reads SGHRS; CDR2 reads YFSETQ. CDR3 sequence (DNA): TGCGCCAGCAGCACAGGGACAGACAATGAGCAGTTCTTC. This codes for CASSTGTDNEQFF.

This chain connects TRBV5-1 to TRBJ2-7, with 8 bases matching TRBD1. CDR1 and CDR2 (germline): SGHRS, YFSETQ. Unmatched junction bases numbered 8, after V lost 5 bases and J lost 4 bases. There are 14 residues in the CDR3. The CDR3 is CASSSGGSLYEQYF. CDR3 sequence (DNA): TGCGCCAGCAGTTCAGGGGGCTCTCTGTACGAGCAGTACTTC.

This chain links TRBV18 with TRBJ1-2; TRBD1 agrees at 9 bases. Per germline, CDR1 KGHSH and CDR2 LQKENI. The CDR3 covers 15 residues. The ends lost 3 bases at V and 6 bases at J; junction bases unmatched: 8. The CDR3 loop reads CASSPGQTGGNGYTF. The CDR3 bases are TGTGCCAGCTCACCGGGACAGACAGGGGGAAATGGCTACACCTTC.

This chain links TRBV4-2 with TRBJ1-1; D might be TRBD1 (5 bases). The germline gives CDR1 LGHNA, CDR2 YNFKEQ. The CDR3 has 14 residues. The ends were cut back, 6 bases at V and 1 base at J, with 12 bases in the middle. The CDR3 reads CASRGQGGNTEAFF. Written as DNA, the CDR3 is TGTGCCAGCAGAGGGCAGGGCGGGAACACTGAAGCTTTCTTT.

This clone appeared a few times. The chain joins TRBV19 to TRBJ1-2, with D possibly TRBD1 on 6 matching bases. CDR1 is LNHDA and CDR2 is SQIVND in the germline V gene (reference sequence). Trimming left V 1 base short and J 4 bases short, with 13 bases between. CDR3 size: 15 residues. The CDR3 is CASSIGRGQPYGYTF. The CDR3 DNA is TGTGCCAGTAGTATAGGGCGGGGGCAGCCCTATGGCTACACCTTC.

This clone has a single count. The chain couples TRBV7-2 to TRBJ1-1; a weak D match, TRBD1 (5 bases). From germline, CDR1 is SGHTA and CDR2 FQGNSA. CDR3 length: 14 residues. Deletions cut 2 bases from V and 0 bases from J, with 7 bases between. The CDR3 here is CASSLSGLNTEAFF. CDR3 coding DNA: TGTGCCAGCAGCTTATCAGGGTTGAACACTGAAGCTTTCTTT.

This clone was picked up one time. The chain has TRBV5-1 and TRBJ2-3; possible D gene TRBD1, 6 bases. The CDR3 covers 15 residues. From germline, CDR1 is SGHRS and CDR2 YFSETQ. Between the trimmed V and J ends, which lost 7 bases and 1 base, there was a span of 16 bases. The CDR3 protein is CASLRQDSGTDTQYF. In DNA, the CDR3 is TGCGCCAGCTTAAGACAGGATTCGGGCACAGATACGCAGTATTTT. Complete variable domain (other parts from reference TRBV5-1 and TRBJ2-3): KAGVTQTPRYLIKTRGQQVTLSCSPISGHRSVSWYQQTPGQGLQFLFEYFSETQRNKGNFPGRFSGRQFSNSRSEMNVSTLELGDSALYLCASLRQDSGTDTQYFGPGTRLTVL.

This chain connects TRBV13 to TRBJ1-3, with unresolved D. V lost 2 bases and J lost 3, with 8 bases in between. Germline lookup yields CDR1 PRHDT and CDR2 FYEKMQ (reference sequence). The CDR3 is made up of 14 amino acids. The CDR3 sequence: CASSLQGFGNTIYF. The CDR3 DNA reads TGTGCCAGCAGCTTACAAGGGTTTGGAAACACCATATATTTT. The entire variable domain, with the rest obtained from reference TRBV13 and TRBJ1-3, is as follows: AAGVIQSPRHLIKEKRETATLKCYPIPRHDTVYWYQQGPGQDPQFLISFYEKMQSDKGSIPDRFSAQQFSDYHSELNMSSLELGDSALYFCASSLQGFGNTIYFGEGSWLTVV.

V usage is TRBV4-2 and J usage is TRBJ2-5; TRBD2 agrees at 9 bases. Germline V CDR1 and CDR2: LGHNA, YNFKEQ. V dropped 1 base and J dropped 4; count of bases not matched to a gene: 10. The CDR3 extends over 17 amino acids. The CDR3 nucleotides are TGTGCCAGCAGCCAAGTTCGGGCGGGGGGGCCGCGAGAGACCCAGTACTTC. Translated, it gives CASSQVRAGGPRETQYF.

V is TRBV7-3 and J is TRBJ2-5; TRBD2 is a possible D gene (5 bases). Germline loops: CDR1 SGHTA, CDR2 FQGTGA. The CDR3 sequence is 14 residues long. Trimming took off 2 bases at V and 1 base at J, with 8 bases between the two ends. CDR3 residues: CASSLAGLQETQYF. The CDR3 nucleotides are TGTGCCAGCAGCTTAGCGGGTCTCCAAGAGACCCAGTACTTC.

The CDR3 sequence is CASSLGNGNTIYF. The CDR3 coding sequence is TGTGCCAGCAGCTTGGGCAATGGAAACACCATATATTTT. The chain links TRBV7-2 to TRBJ1-3; D call uncertain. This CDR3 is built from 13 residues. In germline, CDR1 is SGHTA, CDR2 FQGNSA. Trimming took 3 bases from V and 3 from J, leaving 6 bases between them. Variable domain in full (rest from reference TRBV7-2 and TRBJ1-3): GAGVSQSPSNKVTEKGKDVELRCDPISGHTALYWYRQSLGQGLEFLIYFQGNSAPDKSGLPSDRFSAERTGGSVSTLTIQRTQQEDSAVYLCASSLGNGNTIYFGEGSWLTVV.

This chain uses TRBV29-1 with TRBJ1-1; no firm D call. Germline V gene sequence: CDR1 SQVTM, CDR2 ANQGSEA. Trimming removed 4 bases from V and 2 bases from J, with 2 bases in between. The CDR3 covers 10 residues. CDR3 region: CSVANTEAFF. The CDR3 DNA reads TGCAGCGTTGCAAACACTGAAGCTTTCTTT.

The chain couples TRBV7-9 to TRBJ1-3; 12 bases are shared with TRBD1. CDR1 and CDR2 (germline): SEHNR, FQNEAQ (reference sequence). There are 19 residues in the CDR3. V lost 4 bases, J lost 4 bases, and 14 bases stayed unmatched. The CDR3 coding sequence is TGTGCCAGCAGCTCAAAGGCACCGGGACAGGGGGCTGGAGGAAACACCATATATTTT. Residues: CASSSKAPGQGAGGNTIYF.

This clone was observed a single time. This chain connects TRBV25-1 to TRBJ1-2; a possible D gene is TRBD1 (6 bases). The V end was cut by 4 bases, the J end by 2 bases, with 14 bases between. Germline CDR1 and CDR2: MGHDK and SYGVNS. The CDR3 sequence is 15 residues long. In DNA form, the CDR3 reads TGTGCCAGCAGTGGCAAGCAGGGGCCAAACTATGGCTACACCTTC. This gives the protein CASSGKQGPNYGYTF.

The genes are TRBV25-1 and TRBJ2-7, with 14 bases matching TRBD2. The V and J ends lost 2 bases and 2 bases, in that order; junction bases with no gene match: 5. Germline CDR1 MGHDK, CDR2 SYGVNS. CDR3 length: 17 amino acids. The chain's CDR3 is CASSERWGLAGAYEQYF. As DNA, the CDR3 is TGTGCCAGCAGTGAAAGGTGGGGACTAGCGGGGGCCTACGAGCAGTACTTC.

The chain has TRBV11-2 and TRBJ1-3, with D perhaps matching TRBD1 (6 bases). Trimming took off 6 bases at V and 1 base at J, with 7 bases between the two ends. CDR3 length: 13 residues. Per the germline V gene, CDR1 is SGHAT and CDR2 is FQNNGV. The CDR3 is CASSTGSGNTIYF. The CDR3, as DNA: TGTGCCAGCAGTACAGGGTCTGGAAACACCATATATTTT.

The gene calls are TRBV20-1 and TRBJ2-7, with 7 bases aligning to TRBD1. J lost 8 bases, V lost 2 bases, and 3 bases had no gene match. The CDR3 covers 11 residues. In germline, CDR1 is DFQATT, CDR2 SNEGSKA (reference sequence). Here the CDR3 reads CSARPGQQQYF. The CDR3, as DNA: TGCAGTGCTAGACCGGGACAGCAGCAGTACTTC.

The chain couples TRBV5-4 to TRBJ1-2; 11 bases fit TRBD1. This CDR3 comprises 15 residues. V shed 4 bases, J shed 3 bases, and the junction held 5 bases outside the gene matches. Germline assignment: CDR1 SGHNT and CDR2 YYREEE (reference sequence). The CDR3 coding sequence is TGTGCCAGCAGCGGGGACAGGGGGGACGACTATGGCTACACCTTC. Protein: CASSGDRGDDYGYTF.

Comment on this clone: A read error may account for a junction end that differs from germline. The CDR3: CARSGRGAPLLAGGRVEQFF. Written as DNA, the CDR3 is TGTGCCCGCAGCGGTAGGGGGGCCCCCTTACTAGCGGGGGGGCGGGTTGAGCAGTTCTTC. The chain links TRBV9 to TRBJ2-1; TRBD2 agrees at 13 bases. CDR1 is SGDLS and CDR2 is YYNGEE in the germline V gene. The CDR3 sequence is 20 residues long.

V usage is TRBV7-2 and J usage is TRBJ2-2, with TRBD1 identical over 7 bases. Germline trimming cut 5 bases from V and 0 bases from J; bases unmatched to any gene: 3. This CDR3 spans 15 amino acids. Germline V lookup: CDR1 SGHTA, CDR2 FQGNSA. The CDR3 loop is CASSLQGTNTGELFF. The CDR3 nucleotides are TGTGCCAGCAGCCTACAGGGGACGAACACCGGGGAGCTGTTTTTT.

The gene calls are TRBV10-3 and TRBJ2-7; 7 positions agree with TRBD1. J was trimmed by 2 bases and V by 8 bases; bases with no gene match: 6. The CDR3 covers 13 residues. Germline V gives CDR1 ENHRY, CDR2 SYGVKD. The CDR3 here is CAIGATGTYEQYF. DNA for the CDR3: TGTGCCATCGGGGCGACAGGGACCTACGAGCAGTACTTC.

The chain is built from TRBV4-3 and TRBJ2-7, with 8 bases that match TRBD2. The V gene's germline CDR1 is LGHNA and CDR2 YSLEER. The V gene end was trimmed by 1 base and the J gene end by 1 base; junction bases not matched to a gene: 3. The CDR3 consists of 15 residues. The CDR3 DNA is TGCGCCAGCAGCCAAGGGGCTAGCGGGTCCTACGAGCAGTACTTC. This sequence encodes CASSQGASGSYEQYF.

V gene TRBV4-3 combines with J gene TRBJ1-4, with D possibly matching TRBD1 (6 bases). Germline CDR1 is LGHNA and CDR2 is YSLEER. V was cut by 1 base and J by 5 bases, with 14 bases left in between. The CDR3 contains 16 residues. The CDR3 nucleotides read TGCGCCAGCAGCCAAGTTCCGGGGGCGCGAAATGAAAAACTGTTTTTT. The encoded protein is CASSQVPGARNEKLFF.

The CDR3 nucleotides are TGTGCCAGCAGATCACAGGGGAGCTCCTACAATGAGCAGTTCTTC. Residues: CASRSQGSSYNEQFF. J is TRBJ2-1 and V is TRBV6-6; 7 bases map to TRBD1. Germline V lookup: CDR1 MNHNY, CDR2 SVGAGI (reference sequence). J gave up 0 bases and V 6 bases, and 5 bases lay outside the gene matches. This CDR3 region has 15 residues.

The chain links TRBV5-1 to TRBJ1-4; maybe TRBD1 (5 bases). CDR3 length equals 16 residues. Germline V CDR1 and CDR2: SGHRS, YFSETQ. Trimming left V 1 base short and J 3 bases short, with 13 bases between. CDR3 sequence: CASSLNGLGANEKLFF. The CDR3 DNA sequence: TGCGCCAGCAGCTTGAATGGACTGGGGGCTAATGAAAAACTGTTTTTT. Together with reference TRBV5-1 and TRBJ1-4, the CDR3 gives the full variable domain: KAGVTQTPRYLIKTRGQQVTLSCSPISGHRSVSWYQQTPGQGLQFLFEYFSETQRNKGNFPGRFSGRQFSNSRSEMNVSTLELGDSALYLCASSLNGLGANEKLFFGSGTQLSVL.